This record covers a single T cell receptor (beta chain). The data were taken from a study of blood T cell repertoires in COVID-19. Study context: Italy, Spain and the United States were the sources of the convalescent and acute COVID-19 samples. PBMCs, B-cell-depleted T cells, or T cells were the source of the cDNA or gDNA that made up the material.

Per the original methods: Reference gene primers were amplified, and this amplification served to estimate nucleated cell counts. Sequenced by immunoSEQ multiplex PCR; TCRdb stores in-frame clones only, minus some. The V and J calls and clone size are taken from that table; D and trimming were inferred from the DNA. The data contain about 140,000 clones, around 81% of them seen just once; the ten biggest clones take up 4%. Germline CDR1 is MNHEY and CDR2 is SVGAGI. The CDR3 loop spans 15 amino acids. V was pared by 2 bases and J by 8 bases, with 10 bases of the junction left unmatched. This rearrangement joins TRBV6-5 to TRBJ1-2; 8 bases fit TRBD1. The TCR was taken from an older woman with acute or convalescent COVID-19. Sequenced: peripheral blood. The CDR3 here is CASSYGQGILSGYTF. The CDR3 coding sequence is TGTGCCAGCAGTTACGGACAGGGAATTCTTTCGGGCTACACCTTC.